This T cell receptor beta chain originates from a study of patients and donors after allogeneic stem cell transplantation. This clonotype was picked up a small number of times. TCRdb ran MiXCR on the RT-PCR reads and lists one entry per CDR3 protein. This sample has more than 850,000 distinct CDR3 sequences, with approximately 19% found just once. The ends lost 4 bases at V and 5 bases at J; junction bases unmatched: 9. The CDR3 sequence is 15 residues long. Germline assignment: CDR1 SGHRS and CDR2 YFSETQ. The receptor was isolated from a human donor who was either an allogeneic HSCT recipient or a stem cell or donor lymphocyte infusion donor (not recorded which). It is not recorded whose cells these are; they may come from a transplant donor. This sequence joins TRBV5-1 and TRBJ2-7; 10 nucleotides line up with TRBD2. The sequenced sample was blood, either unsorted or a sorted T cell fraction (not recorded which). CDR3 nucleotide sequence: TGCGCCAGCAGCCAGTCCGGGACTAGCGTTAACGAGCAGTACTTC. Protein product: CASSQSGTSVNEQYF. The full variable domain, in which reference TRBV5-1 and TRBJ2-7 provide the parts outside the CDR3, is KAGVTQTPRYLIKTRGQQVTLSCSPISGHRSVSWYQQTPGQGLQFLFEYFSETQRNKGNFPGRFSGRQFSNSRSEMNVSTLELGDSALYLCASSQSGTSVNEQYFGPGTRLTVT.